This T cell receptor beta chain was found in a study of T-cell reconstitution after alpha-beta-depleted transplantation in children (dated by TCRdb to 2016 to 2018). Broadly, across the study: Using TCR repertoire profiling, the study quantitatively followed how T-cell immune reconstitution unfolded in children after TCRalphabeta/CD19-depleted allogeneic hematopoietic cell transplantation.

CDR1 SNHLY and CDR2 FYNNEI were looked up in the germline V gene. Trimming leaves V shorter by 9 bases and J shorter by 7 bases, with the junction holding 11 bases beyond the gene matches. Spanning cysteine to phenylalanine, the CDR3 consists of 14 amino acids. Only the CDR3 DNA stays, 42 bases, in frame from base 1. Sample treatment or condition, as interpreted from the label and publication: allogeneic hematopoietic cell transplantation with graft depleted of TCRalphabeta T cells and CD19 B cells. TCRalphabeta/CD19-depleted allogeneic hematopoietic cell grafts were given to the transplant recipients, all of whom were children. On the study overall, not on this receptor specifically: In some patients, the high TCRbeta diversity seen at day 60 was put down to recipient T cells and intrathymic progenitors that had survived conditioning. Apparently early alphabetaT-cell count recovery about two months after transplant reportedly relied on only several hundred rapidly expanded clones derived from non-depleted graft cells. The frequencies of hyperexpanded clones fell over the following months, and after one year, T-cell counts and TCRbeta diversity were mostly attributed to newly produced T cells.

To note about this clonotype: What antigen it recognizes has not been identified. Base qualities are not at hand, and no much larger clone is one base apart.

Preparation of the library involved PCR. The instrument was an Illumina HiSeq 2500. Molecular barcoding was employed in the preparation of TCR libraries, with unique molecular identifiers being used to normalize TCRbeta repertoire quantification. TCRdb took the public reads, trimmed them with fastp at Q25, ran MiXCR for clone calling and kept in-frame beta chains. Rows are unified per CDR3 protein, each entry keeping the most common DNA and genes. The sample table lists about 980,000 distinct CDR3 sequences, under 30% of them with a count of one. The ten biggest clones cover over 25% of the sample. The V and J genes are TRBV2 and TRBJ2-1; TRBD2 agrees with 8 junctional bases. This sample comprised PBMCs, mostly from graft donor cells, obtained 360 days after TCRalphabeta/CD19-depleted stem cell transplant. The source of this sequence is a boy in the first two years of life who had a stem cell transplant for SCID, so the T cells may come from the graft donor. The CDR3 sequence is CARQGAGGWNEQFF. At the DNA level, the sequence is TGTGCCAGGCAAGGGGCGGGGGGCTGGAATGAGCAGTTCTTC.